Following are 9 T cell receptor beta chains from one sample sequenced in a study of T cell repertoires in cytomegalovirus infection. No antigens are known for them. MiXCR, applied by TCRdb to the reads, yields one record per CDR3 protein. The sample includes 370,000 or so distinct CDR3 sequences, about 35% of them seen just once. This sample comprised cultured PBMCs, obtained from culture after CMV antigen stimulation. The receptors were gathered from a human donor in good health (CMV status not recorded). Some clones in this sample may be carry-over from other donors' samples.

V and J are TRBV18 and TRBJ1-3; 8 bases line up with TRBD1. The ends lost 4 bases at V and 4 bases at J; junction bases unmatched: 6. Germline assignment: CDR1 KGHSH and CDR2 LQKENI. The CDR3 sequence is 15 residues long. In nucleotides, the CDR3 is TGTGCCAGCTCACTTCGACAGGGGTCAGGAAACACCATATATTTT. Residues: CASSLRQGSGNTIYF.

This clonotype was counted only a few times. The chain joins TRBV7-4 to TRBJ1-1, with no clear D. The CDR3 is 13 residues long. V lost 7 bases and J lost 1, with 10 bases in between. In germline, CDR1 is SGHVT, CDR2 SQSDAQ. In DNA, the CDR3 is TGTGCCAGCACTCTTCAGGAGAACACTGAAGCTTTCTTT. It is translated as CASTLQENTEAFF.

The chain uses TRBV27 and TRBJ1-6, with 9 bases identical to TRBD1. J was trimmed by 0 bases and V by 5 bases; bases with no gene match: 8. Looked up from germline, CDR1 is MNHEY and CDR2 is SMNVEV (reference sequence). The CDR3 sequence is 18 residues long. The CDR3 reads CASSPGTGLNSYNSPLHF. The CDR3 region has the DNA TGTGCCAGCAGTCCCGGGACAGGGTTAAACTCCTATAATTCACCCCTCCACTTT.

This clonotype occurred a few times. The chain has TRBV11-1 and TRBJ2-7; 15 bases agree with TRBD2. This CDR3 has 17 residues. With V trimmed by 5 bases and J by 2 bases, 7 bases remained unmatched. Germline values: CDR1 SGHAT, CDR2 FQDESV (reference sequence). This CDR3 is CASSGTSGRSNTYEQYF. The DNA for the CDR3 is TGTGCCAGCAGCGGGACTAGCGGGAGGTCGAATACCTACGAGCAGTACTTC.

There are many counts of this clonotype. The chain carries TRBV11-2 and TRBJ2-1, with 11 bases lining up with TRBD2. The germline V gene encodes CDR1 SGHAT and CDR2 FQNNGV. V was clipped by 4 bases and J by 8 bases; unmatched bases: 16. There are 18 residues in the CDR3. The CDR3 region has the DNA TGTGCCAGCAGCTCGGAGATTAGAAGACTAGCGGGATCGGATGAGCAGTTCTTC. This encodes CASSSEIRRLAGSDEQFF.

This clonotype was seen a few times. The gene calls are TRBV28 and TRBJ2-1, with 7 bases identical to TRBD1. In germline, CDR1 is MDHEN, CDR2 SYDVKM. With 6 bases clipped from V and 0 bases from J, the junction kept 5 bases outside the gene matches. CDR3 length: 15 amino acids. The CDR3 loop is CASRLDRDSYNEQFF. The CDR3, as DNA: TGTGCCAGCAGATTAGACAGGGACTCCTACAATGAGCAGTTCTTC.

This clonotype was seen many times. This sequence joins TRBV7-2 and TRBJ2-7, with TRBD1 matching over 8 bases. Germline V lookup: CDR1 SGHTA, CDR2 FQGNSA. This CDR3 comprises 14 residues. Here the CDR3 DNA reads TGTGCAGTAGTGGGGCCAGGGGGCTATGGAGAGCAGTACGTC. Its protein product is CAVVGPGGYGEQYV.

This clonotype was counted ten times or more. The chain uses TRBV28 and TRBJ1-5, with 7 nucleotides matching TRBD1. The trim removed 8 bases at V and 2 bases at J, leaving 9 bases unmatched. Germline V gives CDR1 MDHEN, CDR2 SYDVKM. The CDR3 loop spans 15 amino acids. The CDR3 loop reads CASGLATGRNQPQHF. The CDR3 DNA reads as TGTGCCAGCGGTCTTGCGACAGGGCGCAATCAGCCCCAGCATTTT.

This clonotype came up a few times. This chain connects TRBV6-1 to TRBJ2-1, with 10 nucleotides matching TRBD2. This CDR3 has 14 amino acids. J gave up 8 bases and V 5 bases, and 6 bases lay outside the gene matches. CDR1 MNHNS and CDR2 SASEGT come from the germline V gene. CDR3 amino acids: CASSPGLASYEQFF. The CDR3 nucleotides read TGTGCCAGCAGTCCGGGACTAGCGTCGTATGAGCAGTTCTTC.